The 28 T cell receptor beta chains listed next were all sequenced from one sample in a study of identical twins. TCRdb ran MiXCR on the 5' RACE reads and lists one entry per CDR3 protein. Altogether some 630,000 distinct CDR3 sequences are present, about 7.1% being singletons, with the ten largest covering 1.6%. The same sample was also used in a study of yellow fever vaccine responses in identical twins.

Sequences were obtained from PBMCs. The receptor source for this set is a young woman in good health.

The chain carries TRBV27 and TRBJ2-5; 11 bases match TRBD2. Germline trimming cut 5 bases from V and 1 base from J; bases unmatched to any gene: 6. The germline V gene has CDR1 MNHEY and CDR2 SMNVEV (reference sequence). The CDR3 totals 16 residues. CDR3 DNA: TGTGCCAGCAGTGAGACTAGCGGGGTACCCCAAGAGACCCAGTACTTC. Protein sequence: CASSETSGVPQETQYF.

This clonotype was detected ten times or more. The J gene is TRBJ1-5, the V gene TRBV28; 8 nucleotides align to TRBD1. The CDR3 has 16 amino acids. The V segment lost 5 bases and the J segment 1 base; nucleotides outside the gene matches: 7. CDR1 is MDHEN, CDR2 SYDVKM, per germline. The DNA for the CDR3 is TGTGCCAGCAGTACCCCGGGACAGGAGAGCAATCAGCCCCAGCATTTT. This codes for CASSTPGQESNQPQHF.

The V call is TRBV5-6, the J call TRBJ2-2, with 9 positions matching TRBD2. The trim removed 1 base at V and 6 bases at J, leaving 7 bases unmatched. Per germline, CDR1 SGHDT and CDR2 YYEEEE. The CDR3 has 16 residues. The CDR3 sequence: CASSLTMVAGAGELFF. As DNA, the CDR3 is TGTGCCAGCAGCTTGACCATGGTAGCGGGAGCCGGGGAGCTGTTTTTT.

This clonotype came up a few times. The rearrangement uses TRBV20-1 and TRBJ2-7, with 8 bases that match TRBD2. From germline, CDR1 is DFQATT and CDR2 SNEGSKA (reference sequence). V was clipped by 1 base and J by 0 bases; unmatched bases: 8. The CDR3 totals 16 residues. In nucleotides, the CDR3 is TGCAGTGCTAGAGTAACAGAAGCGGGAGACTCCTACGAGCAGTACTTC. Amino acids: CSARVTEAGDSYEQYF.

The CDR3 bases are TGTGCCAGCAGTGCTCGGACTAGCGGGGACACGGCCCAGTACTTC. Its translation: CASSARTSGDTAQYF. The chain has TRBV2 and TRBJ2-5, with 12 positions matching TRBD2. CDR1 is SNHLY and CDR2 is FYNNEI in the germline V gene. The CDR3 totals 15 residues. Trimming took 4 bases from V and 9 from J; bases not matched to a gene: 9.

This clonotype was detected ten times or more. The rearrangement links TRBV4-1 to TRBJ2-1; 8 bases map to TRBD1. V lost 1 base to trimming and J lost 3 bases; unmatched junction nucleotides: 17. This CDR3 region has 20 residues. Germline CDR1 MGHRA, CDR2 YSYEKL. The CDR3 sequence: CASSQGDYKGDRGLYNEQFF. Here the CDR3 DNA reads TGCGCCAGCAGCCAAGGGGATTACAAGGGAGACAGGGGACTCTACAATGAGCAGTTCTTC.

At least ten counts were recorded for this clonotype. This chain connects TRBV29-1 to TRBJ2-1; TRBD2 agrees at 14 bases. V was pared by 6 bases and J by 8 bases, with 21 bases of the junction left unmatched. The V gene's germline CDR1 is SQVTM and CDR2 ANQGSEA. This CDR3 is built from 19 residues. CDR3 region: CSVLSPTSGRAADVDEQFF. The CDR3 DNA reads as TGCAGCGTACTTTCTCCGACTAGCGGGAGGGCCGCTGATGTCGATGAGCAGTTCTTC.

This clonotype was picked up many times. CDR3 coding DNA: TGTGCCAGCAGCAAACGGACTAGCTGGAATGAGCAGTTCTTC. It is translated as CASSKRTSWNEQFF. The chain combines TRBV11-2 with TRBJ2-1; TRBD2 matches at 8 bases. The trim removed 5 bases at V and 7 bases at J, leaving 7 bases unmatched. CDR1 is SGHAT and CDR2 is FQNNGV in the germline V gene. This CDR3 comprises 14 residues.

Turning to this clonotype: A read error may explain this, as a much larger clone is one base away. V is TRBV5-1 and J is TRBJ2-7, with D perhaps matching TRBD2 (5 bases). The CDR3 is 14 residues long. The germline V gene has CDR1 SGHRS and CDR2 YFSETQ. V gave up 5 bases and J gave up 6 bases, with 18 bases separating them. This CDR3 is CASSSGSNLCEQYF. The CDR3 DNA follows: TGCGCCAGCAGTTCGGGGAGTAATCTCTGCGAGCAGTACTTC.

This clonotype was picked up many times. The rearrangement links TRBV5-1 to TRBJ2-1; 14 bases are shared with TRBD2. The germline CDR1 and CDR2 sequences are SGHRS and YFSETQ. The CDR3 extends over 18 amino acids. The ends lost 4 bases at V and 4 bases at J; junction bases unmatched: 10. The CDR3 sequence is CASSGGLAGGSPYNEQFF. CDR3 DNA: TGCGCCAGCAGCGGTGGACTAGCGGGAGGAAGTCCGTACAATGAGCAGTTCTTC.

This clonotype was counted ten times or more. The chain joins TRBV3-1 to TRBJ2-5, with 9 positions matching TRBD2. The CDR3 runs to 16 residues. CDR1 is LGHDT, CDR2 YNNKEL, per germline (reference sequence). Trimming cost V 4 bases and J 5 bases; bases outside gene matches: 11. The CDR3 DNA reads as TGTGCCAGCAGCCTCGGCAGCGGGGGGAGGTCGGAGACCCAGTACTTC. This codes for CASSLGSGGRSETQYF.

Ten or more counts support this clonotype. This chain joins TRBV2 and TRBJ2-5; no clear D. V was clipped by 7 bases and J by 4 bases, with 7 bases between them. The CDR3 has 11 amino acids. From germline, CDR1 is SNHLY and CDR2 FYNNEI. The CDR3 sequence is CASKYGETQYF. The DNA for the CDR3 is TGTGCCAGCAAGTACGGAGAGACCCAGTACTTC. The whole variable domain, filled in from reference TRBV2 and TRBJ2-5, reads EPEVTQTPSHQVTQMGQEVILRCVPISNHLYFYWYRQILGQKVEFLVSFYNNEISEKSEIFDDQFSVERPDGSNFTLKIRSTKLEDSAMYFCASKYGETQYFGPGTRLLVL.

In this sample, this clonotype turned up a few times. The chain uses TRBV20-1 and TRBJ2-7; 13 nucleotides match TRBD2. J was trimmed by 5 bases and V by 6 bases; bases with no gene match: 4. This CDR3 is built from 13 residues. Germline V gene data show CDR1 as DFQATT and CDR2 as SNEGSKA (reference sequence). The CDR3 DNA sequence: TGCAGTGCCAACGGACTAGCGGGAGACGAGCAGTACTTC. It translates to CSANGLAGDEQYF.

This clonotype was counted many times. The gene calls are TRBV28 and TRBJ2-2, with a possible D match to TRBD2 (6 bases). V was shortened by 6 bases and J by 10 bases, with 18 bases between the two germline ends. The CDR3 has 14 residues. Germline CDR1 is MDHEN and CDR2 is SYDVKM. The CDR3 is CASSPLGTPVELFF. CDR3 bases: TGTGCCAGCAGCCCTCTGGGGACTCCCGTGGAGCTGTTTTTT.

The chain employs TRBV2 and TRBJ2-5; D call uncertain. The CDR3 length is 13 residues. CDR1 and CDR2 from the germline V gene are SNHLY and FYNNEI. Trimming cost V 6 bases and J 1 base, with 9 bases left between them. DNA for the CDR3: TGTGCCAGCAGCCATAACGGCCAAGAGACCCAGTACTTC. It yields the protein CASSHNGQETQYF. The variable domain in full, with the rest retrieved from reference TRBV2 and TRBJ2-5, is EPEVTQTPSHQVTQMGQEVILRCVPISNHLYFYWYRQILGQKVEFLVSFYNNEISEKSEIFDDQFSVERPDGSNFTLKIRSTKLEDSAMYFCASSHNGQETQYFGPGTRLLVL.

This clonotype was seen more than once but under ten times. This rearrangement joins TRBV6-5 to TRBJ2-3; 8 bases fit TRBD1. CDR1 and CDR2 (germline): MNHEY, SVGAGI. CDR3 length: 16 residues. Trimming cost V 2 bases and J 7 bases; bases outside gene matches: 11. Here the CDR3 DNA reads TGTGCCAGCAGTTACCCTACCCAGACAGGGGTAAATACGCAGTATTTT. It specifies CASSYPTQTGVNTQYF.

The J gene is TRBJ2-5, the V gene TRBV10-3; 8 bases agree with TRBD1. Germline V gene sequence: CDR1 ENHRY, CDR2 SYGVKD. The CDR3 consists of 12 residues. The CDR3 reads CATTGGQETQYF. The CDR3 nucleotides are TGTGCTACTACAGGGGGACAAGAGACCCAGTACTTC.

The chain links TRBV9 to TRBJ2-1, with D possibly being TRBD1 or TRBD2 (6 bases each). CDR1 SGDLS and CDR2 YYNGEE come from the germline V gene. This CDR3 is built from 16 residues. V was shortened by 0 bases and J by 4 bases, with 14 bases between the two germline ends. The CDR3 nucleotides read TGTGCCAGCAGCGTAGCAAATCTAGGGGGGTACAATGAGCAGTTCTTC. Amino acid sequence: CASSVANLGGYNEQFF.

This clonotype was seen more than once but under ten times. The V gene is TRBV20-1, the J gene TRBJ2-1; TRBD2 matches 10 bases. The CDR3 runs 13 residues. The V and J ends lost 3 bases and 8 bases, in that order; junction bases with no gene match: 4. CDR1 is DFQATT and CDR2 is SNEGSKA in the germline V gene (reference sequence). CDR3 sequence: CSASSGGIDEQFF. The CDR3 coding sequence is TGCAGTGCTAGTAGCGGGGGGATAGATGAGCAGTTCTTC.

V is TRBV20-1 and J is TRBJ2-1; 10 bases line up with TRBD2. The V segment lost 3 bases and the J segment 9 bases; nucleotides outside the gene matches: 14. Germline V gene lookup returns CDR1 DFQATT and CDR2 SNEGSKA (reference sequence). This CDR3 is built from 16 residues. CDR3 amino acids: CSARPYTQGLASEQFF. Written as DNA, the CDR3 is TGCAGTGCTAGGCCCTACACTCAGGGACTAGCGAGTGAGCAGTTCTTC.

This clonotype showed up just a few times. This chain uses TRBV5-1 with TRBJ2-1; the match to TRBD2 covers 10 bases. Losses at the gene ends were 2 bases for V and 3 bases for J; bases not matched to a gene: 8. The CDR3 is made up of 17 amino acids. The V gene's germline CDR1 is SGHRS and CDR2 YFSETQ. Here the CDR3 DNA reads TGCGCCAGCAGCTTTGGGCTAGCGGGGGCAGGCTACAATGAGCAGTTCTTC. The encoded protein is CASSFGLAGAGYNEQFF.

The chain combines TRBV12-3 or TRBV12-4 with TRBJ2-3; maybe TRBD1 (6 bases). V lost 7 bases, J lost 0 bases, and 14 bases lay in between. CDR3 length equals 15 residues. The CDR3 sequence is CASKEGGFSTDTQYF. CDR3 DNA: TGTGCCAGCAAGGAAGGGGGATTTAGCACAGATACGCAGTATTTT.

The chain recombines TRBV14 with TRBJ2-7; D ambiguous. Between the trimmed V and J ends, which lost 8 bases and 5 bases, there was a span of 7 bases. Germline values: CDR1 SGHDN, CDR2 FVKESK. CDR3 length: 10 amino acids. The CDR3 DNA follows: TGTGCCAGCGTAGGCCACGAGCAGTACGTC. Translation: CASVGHEQYV.

This clonotype has only a few counts. The chain joins TRBV4-1 to TRBJ2-1; the D is unclear. The CDR3 length is 13 residues. The V end was cut by 5 bases, the J end by 13 bases, with 18 bases between. Germline V lookup: CDR1 MGHRA, CDR2 YSYEKL. The CDR3 nucleotides read TGCGCCAGCAGCTCACTCCCGCTTTCGCGACAGTTCTTC. Translated, it gives CASSSLPLSRQFF.

At least ten counts were recorded for this clonotype. The V gene is TRBV29-1, the J gene TRBJ2-1; D gene unclear. The CDR3 extends over 12 amino acids. The germline CDR1 and CDR2 sequences are SQVTM and ANQGSEA. V gave up 5 bases and J gave up 6 bases, with 11 bases separating them. Here the CDR3 reads CSVFGIGNEQFF. The CDR3 DNA sequence: TGCAGCGTTTTTGGTATTGGCAATGAGCAGTTCTTC.

This clonotype was counted only a few times. The chain couples TRBV5-1 to TRBJ2-2; 11 bases line up with TRBD2. Germline V gene lookup returns CDR1 SGHRS and CDR2 YFSETQ. The ends lost 3 bases at V and 4 bases at J; junction bases unmatched: 8. This CDR3 region has 17 residues. The CDR3, as DNA: TGCGCCAGCAGCTCGGGACTAGCGGTCGAGGGCACCGGGGAGCTGTTTTTT. Protein sequence: CASSSGLAVEGTGELFF.

This clonotype was counted many times. Because the CDR3's place on the DNA is in doubt, the DNA is left out and the CDR3 is given as listed by TCRdb. V and J are TRBV6-6 and TRBJ1-5; the DNA was not compared with TRBD1, the D call given in the table. Germline V gene lookup returns CDR1 MNHNY and CDR2 SVGAGI (reference sequence). A total of 16 residues make up the CDR3, ends included. The CDR3 loop is CASRRGFGPGNQPQHF.

This clonotype was seen many times. The chain recombines TRBV6-1 with TRBJ2-2; 7 bases align to TRBD1. The trim removed 8 bases at V and 5 bases at J, leaving 8 bases unmatched. Looked up from germline, CDR1 is MNHNS and CDR2 is SASEGT. The CDR3 spans 14 residues. The CDR3 loop is CASEGGQATGELFF. CDR3 DNA sequence: TGTGCCAGCGAAGGTGGACAGGCGACCGGGGAGCTGTTTTTT.